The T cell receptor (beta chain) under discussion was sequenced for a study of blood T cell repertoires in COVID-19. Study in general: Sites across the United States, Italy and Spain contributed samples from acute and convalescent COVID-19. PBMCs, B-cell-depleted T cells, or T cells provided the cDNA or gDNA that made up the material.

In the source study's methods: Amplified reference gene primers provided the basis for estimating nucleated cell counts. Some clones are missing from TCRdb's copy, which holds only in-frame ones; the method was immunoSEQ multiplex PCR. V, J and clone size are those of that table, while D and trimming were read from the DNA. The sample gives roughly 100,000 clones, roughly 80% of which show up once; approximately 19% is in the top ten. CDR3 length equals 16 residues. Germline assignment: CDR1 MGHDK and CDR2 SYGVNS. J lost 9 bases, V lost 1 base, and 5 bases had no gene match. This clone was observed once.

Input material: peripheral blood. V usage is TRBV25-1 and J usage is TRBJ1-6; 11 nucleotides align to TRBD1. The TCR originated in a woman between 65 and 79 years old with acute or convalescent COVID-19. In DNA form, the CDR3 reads TGTGCCAGCAGTGAATGGGGACAGGGGGAAGGTTCACCCCTCCACTTT. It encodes CASSEWGQGEGSPLHF.